This T cell receptor beta chain comes out of a study of T cell repertoires in cytomegalovirus infection. At the level of the study: Public TCR beta signature analysis indicated the presence of both CMV infection and matching HLA type.

The CDR3 length is 13 residues. The ends were cut back, 5 bases at V and 11 bases at J, with 13 bases in the middle. Per germline, CDR1 MDHEN and CDR2 SYDVKM. This clonotype was recorded many times. What it recognizes is unknown. Regarding the study as a whole: People with CMV and the relevant HLA were identified by cumulative public TCR beta family frequency.

TCRdb reprocessed the reads via MiXCR and lists one record per CDR3 protein. The data hold 300,000 to 400,000 distinct CDR3 sequences, with 8% to 9.5% observed a single time. The sequence was collected from a human donor in good health (CMV status not recorded). Some clones in this sample may be carry-over from other donors' samples. Sequencing was performed on PBMCs. The chain links TRBV28 to TRBJ1-6, with D possibly TRBD1 on 6 matching bases. CDR3 sequence: CASSPPGQTPLHF. As DNA, the CDR3 is TGTGCCAGCAGTCCGCCCGGACAGACACCCCTCCACTTT.